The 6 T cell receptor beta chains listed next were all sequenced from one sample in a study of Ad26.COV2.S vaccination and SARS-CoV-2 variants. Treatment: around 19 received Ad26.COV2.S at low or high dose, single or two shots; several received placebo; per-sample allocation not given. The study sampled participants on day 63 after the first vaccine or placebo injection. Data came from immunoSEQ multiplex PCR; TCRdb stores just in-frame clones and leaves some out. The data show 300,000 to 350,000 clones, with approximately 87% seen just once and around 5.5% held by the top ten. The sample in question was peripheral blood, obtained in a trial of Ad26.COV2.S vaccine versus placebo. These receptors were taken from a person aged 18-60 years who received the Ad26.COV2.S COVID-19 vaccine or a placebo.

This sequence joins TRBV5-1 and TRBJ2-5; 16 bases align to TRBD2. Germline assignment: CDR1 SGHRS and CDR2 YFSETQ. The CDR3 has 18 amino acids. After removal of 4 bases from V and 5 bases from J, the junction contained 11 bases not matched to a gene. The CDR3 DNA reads TGCGCCAGCAGCGCAGGGACTAGCGGGGGGGCCGGAGGGGAGACCCAGTACTTC. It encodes CASSAGTSGGAGGETQYF.

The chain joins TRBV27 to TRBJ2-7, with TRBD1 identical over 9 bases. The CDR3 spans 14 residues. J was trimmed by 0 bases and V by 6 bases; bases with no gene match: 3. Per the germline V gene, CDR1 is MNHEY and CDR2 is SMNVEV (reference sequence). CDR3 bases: TGTGCCAGCAGGCCGACAGGGGGCTCCTACGAGCAGTACTTC. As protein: CASRPTGGSYEQYF.

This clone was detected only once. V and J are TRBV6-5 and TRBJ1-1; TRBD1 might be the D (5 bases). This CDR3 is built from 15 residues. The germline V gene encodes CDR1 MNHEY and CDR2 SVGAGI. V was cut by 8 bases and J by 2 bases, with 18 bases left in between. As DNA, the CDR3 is TGTGCCAGCGCTTCAATCGTAGGGGCAAACACTGAAGCTTTCTTT. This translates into CASASIVGANTEAFF.

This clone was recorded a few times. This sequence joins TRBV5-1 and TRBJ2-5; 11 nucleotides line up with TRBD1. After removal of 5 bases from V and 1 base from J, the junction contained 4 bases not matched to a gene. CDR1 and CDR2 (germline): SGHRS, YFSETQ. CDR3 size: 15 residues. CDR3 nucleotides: TGCGCCAGCAGGGGGACAGGGGGTTCCCAAGAGACCCAGTACTTC. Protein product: CASRGTGGSQETQYF.

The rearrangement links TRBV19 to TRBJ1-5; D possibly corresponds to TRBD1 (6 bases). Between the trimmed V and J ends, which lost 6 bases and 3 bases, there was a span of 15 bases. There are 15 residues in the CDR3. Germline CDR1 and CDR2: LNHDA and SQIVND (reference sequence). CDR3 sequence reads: CASSPRGTNNQPQHF. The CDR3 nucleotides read TGTGCCAGTAGCCCCCGCGGGACAAACAATCAGCCCCAGCATTTT.

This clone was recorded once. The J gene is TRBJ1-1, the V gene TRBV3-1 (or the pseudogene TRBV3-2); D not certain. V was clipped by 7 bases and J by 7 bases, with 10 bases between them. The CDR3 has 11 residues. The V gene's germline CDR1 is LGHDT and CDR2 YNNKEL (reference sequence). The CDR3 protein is CASIGGVEAFF. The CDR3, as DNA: TGTGCCAGCATAGGTGGGGTTGAAGCTTTCTTT.